Each of the 22 T cell receptor beta chains below was sequenced from the same sample in a study of breast tumors, draining lymph nodes, adjacent tissues. TCRdb re-derived calls from the multiplex PCR reads in MiXCR, one entry per CDR3 protein. The sample includes around 70,000 distinct CDR3 sequences, roughly 40% of them seen just once. Specimen: breast tumor tissue. These receptor sequences come from a female donor with breast cancer. Some clones in this sample may be carry-over from other donors' samples.

This chain joins TRBV19 and TRBJ1-5; weak D call: TRBD1 (5 bases). The V end lost 10 bases, the J end lost 11 bases, and 21 bases lay between the germline ends. The CDR3 has 13 residues. Germline CDR1 is LNHDA and CDR2 is SQIVND (reference sequence). CDR3 sequence reads: CATSQTDQETQHF. The CDR3 DNA follows: TGTGCCACCTCCCAGACAGACCAAGAGACCCAGCATTTT.

There are many counts of this clonotype. The chain joins TRBV20-1 to TRBJ2-4; D possibly corresponds to TRBD2 (5 bases). This CDR3 region has 13 residues. Germline lookup yields CDR1 DFQATT and CDR2 SNEGSKA (reference sequence). Trimming stripped 2 bases from V and 6 bases from J, with 11 bases between. The CDR3 nucleotides are TGCAGTGCTAGATCTGGACTGGGAAACATTCAGTACTTC. Its protein is CSARSGLGNIQYF.

The chain uses TRBV20-1 and TRBJ1-4; 10 bases fit TRBD1. Per germline, CDR1 DFQATT and CDR2 SNEGSKA (reference sequence). This CDR3 spans 17 amino acids. The junction had 13 bases not matched to a gene; V was cut back by 6 bases and J by 3 bases. CDR3 sequence reads: CSATGTGEGWSNEKLFF. The CDR3 DNA follows: TGCAGTGCGACCGGGACAGGGGAAGGGTGGTCTAATGAAAAACTGTTTTTT.

This clonotype was picked up one time. V and J are TRBV13 and TRBJ2-5, with D possibly TRBD1 on 6 matching bases. This CDR3 contains 17 residues. From germline, CDR1 is PRHDT and CDR2 FYEKMQ (reference sequence). Trimming cost V 5 bases and J 5 bases, with 24 bases left between them. CDR3 DNA: TGTGCCAGCAGCAACCCCGGACAGCGAGTTGGGGCCGAGACCCAGTACTTC. It is translated as CASSNPGQRVGAETQYF. Full variable domain (missing parts from reference TRBV13 and TRBJ2-5): AAGVIQSPRHLIKEKRETATLKCYPIPRHDTVYWYQQGPGQDPQFLISFYEKMQSDKGSIPDRFSAQQFSDYHSELNMSSLELGDSALYFCASSNPGQRVGAETQYFGPGTRLLVL.

The genes are TRBV25-1 and TRBJ1-5; no clear D. The CDR3 is 12 amino acids. Per the germline V gene, CDR1 is MGHDK and CDR2 is SYGVNS. The CDR3 spells CARVSGNQPQHF. The CDR3 DNA sequence: TGTGCTAGAGTATCGGGAAATCAGCCCCAGCATTTT.

Points on this clonotype: This may arise from a read error, as a much more abundant clone is one base away. This rearrangement joins TRBV2 to TRBJ1-1; the match to TRBD1 covers 8 bases. Germline V gene sequence: CDR1 SNHLY, CDR2 FYNNEI. The CDR3 totals 16 residues. CDR3 DNA sequence: TGTGCCAGCAATCCCGGGACAGGCCAATGGAACGCTGAAGCTTTCTTT. Protein: CASNPGTGQWNAEAFF.

On this clonotype itself: An end of the junction differs from the germline gene, which may be a read error. The chain uses TRBV2 and TRBJ2-2, with D perhaps TRBD2 (6 bases). This CDR3 is 16 amino acids long. The V gene's germline CDR1 is SNHLY and CDR2 FYNNEI. CDR3: CAGSEDGGGNTGELFF. DNA for the CDR3: TGCGCCGGCAGTGAAGATGGGGGAGGGAACACCGGGGAGCTGTTTTTT.

In its sample, this clonotype was seen many times. The chain recombines TRBV2 with TRBJ1-2, with 8 nucleotides matching TRBD1. Germline loops: CDR1 SNHLY, CDR2 FYNNEI. The length of the CDR3 is 15 residues. J was trimmed by 6 bases and V by 1 base; bases with no gene match: 7. The CDR3 loop is CASSEGQGNYDGYTF. The CDR3 DNA is TGTGCCAGCAGTGAAGGACAGGGGAATTACGATGGCTACACCTTC. The variable domain in full, completed from reference TRBV2 and TRBJ1-2, reads EPEVTQTPSHQVTQMGQEVILRCVPISNHLYFYWYRQILGQKVEFLVSFYNNEISEKSEIFDDQFSVERPDGSNFTLKIRSTKLEDSAMYFCASSEGQGNYDGYTFGSGTRLTVV.

This clonotype was detected many times. The chain carries TRBV5-6 and TRBJ2-2, with D hard to call. Per the germline V gene, CDR1 is SGHDT and CDR2 is YYEEEE. This CDR3 has 17 amino acids. V was trimmed by 4 bases and J by 4 bases, leaving 20 bases between them. The CDR3 sequence: CASSTRTLRWFTGELFF. CDR3 nucleotides: TGTGCCAGCAGCACTCGGACGCTCCGCTGGTTCACCGGGGAGCTGTTTTTT.

The rearrangement uses TRBV9 and TRBJ2-3; 10 bases are shared with TRBD2. CDR3 length equals 17 residues. The germline V gene encodes CDR1 SGDLS and CDR2 YYNGEE. Trimming removed 1 base from V and 5 bases from J; junction bases left unmatched: 10. Written as DNA, the CDR3 is TGTGCCAGCAGCGTACGACAGGGACTAGCGACGAAAGATACGCAGTATTTT. Translated: CASSVRQGLATKDTQYF.

This clonotype has a single count. The junction differs from germline at one of its ends, possibly a read error. The rearrangement uses TRBV9 and TRBJ1-5, with 7 bases lining up with TRBD1. CDR1 is SGDLS, CDR2 YYNGEE, per germline. The CDR3 is 14 amino acids. DNA for the CDR3: TGTGCCGGCAGCCGGACAGGCATGGGTCAGCCCCAGCCTTTT. The encoded protein is CAGSRTGMGQPQPF. Full variable domain (missing parts from reference TRBV9 and TRBJ1-5): DSGVTQTPKHLITATGQRVTLRCSPRSGDLSVYWYQQSLDQGLQFLIQYYNGEERAKGNILERFSAQQFPDLHSELNLSSLELGDSALYFCAGSRTGMGQPQPFGDGTRLSIL.

This clonotype was seen at least ten times. CDR3 DNA sequence: TGTGCCAGCACCCTCGGTGGCTCCTACAATGAGCAGTTCTTC. This translates into CASTLGGSYNEQFF. This sequence joins TRBV2 and TRBJ2-1; D call uncertain. V was trimmed by 7 bases and J by 0 bases, leaving 10 bases between them. The CDR3 has 14 amino acids. Germline CDR1 reads SNHLY; CDR2 reads FYNNEI. The full variable domain, in which reference TRBV2 and TRBJ2-1 provide the parts outside the CDR3, is EPEVTQTPSHQVTQMGQEVILRCVPISNHLYFYWYRQILGQKVEFLVSFYNNEISEKSEIFDDQFSVERPDGSNFTLKIRSTKLEDSAMYFCASTLGGSYNEQFFGPGTRLTVL.

This clonotype was detected many times. This chain uses TRBV6-5 with TRBJ2-7; 7 bases line up with TRBD1. V trimming: 2 bases; J trimming: 3 bases; junction bases outside the gene matches: 10. This CDR3 comprises 16 residues. Germline lookup yields CDR1 MNHEY and CDR2 SVGAGI. The CDR3 here is CASSYLQGRSIYEQYF. The CDR3, as DNA: TGTGCCAGCAGTTACCTACAGGGGCGCAGCATCTACGAGCAGTACTTC.

The chain is built from TRBV7-6 and TRBJ1-1; 9 positions match TRBD1. Germline V gives CDR1 SGHVS, CDR2 FNYEAQ. The CDR3 is 14 amino acids. Unmatched junction bases numbered 8, after V lost 5 bases and J lost 7 bases. This CDR3 is CASSPGTGNGEAFF. CDR3 DNA: TGTGCCAGCAGCCCCGGGACAGGGAACGGTGAAGCTTTCTTT.

The sample holds a few counts of this clonotype. It may be a read error: a sequence one base away is much more abundant. V gene TRBV20-1 combines with J gene TRBJ2-1; possibly TRBD1 or TRBD2 for D (5 bases each). In germline, CDR1 is DFQATT, CDR2 SNEGSKA (reference sequence). This CDR3 comprises 12 residues. DNA of the CDR3: TGCAGTGCCCACCGGGACGGGAATGAGCCGTTCTTC. It is translated as CSAHRDGNEPFF.

The rearrangement joins TRBV6-2 or TRBV6-3 to TRBJ2-3; a possible D gene is TRBD2 (5 bases). CDR1 and CDR2 (germline): MNHEY, SVGEGT. Trimming shortened V by 5 bases and J by 2 bases, and 14 bases separated the two germline ends. The CDR3 contains 15 residues. The CDR3 sequence is CASSPWTSFTDTQYF. CDR3 DNA sequence: TGTGCCAGCAGTCCTTGGACTTCCTTCACAGATACGCAGTATTTT.

The chain couples TRBV2 to TRBJ2-6; 7 bases line up with TRBD2. This CDR3 comprises 14 residues. Trimming cost V 7 bases and J 6 bases; bases outside gene matches: 6. Germline lookup yields CDR1 SNHLY and CDR2 FYNNEI. CDR3 sequence (DNA): TGTGCCAGCACCCCCGCGGGGGTGGCCAACGTCCTGACTTTC. This translates into CASTPAGVANVLTF.

This clonotype was counted at least ten times. This may be a read error: a much more frequent sequence differs by one nucleotide. The V gene is TRBV20-1, the J gene TRBJ2-5, with D possibly TRBD1 on 5 matching bases. Germline V gives CDR1 DFQATT, CDR2 SNEGSKA (reference sequence). The CDR3 extends over 12 amino acids. CDR3 sequence (DNA): TGCAGTACATCAGGGTCGAAAGAGACCCCGTACTTC. It specifies CSTSGSKETPYF.

This clonotype was seen repeatedly, ten times or more. V and J are TRBV29-1 and TRBJ2-6, with a possible D match to TRBD2 (5 bases). CDR1 is SQVTM and CDR2 is ANQGSEA in the germline V gene. The CDR3 contains 14 residues. Trimming removed 0 bases at V and 2 bases at J, with 5 bases between. CDR3 sequence: CSVEEGAGANVLTF. CDR3 nucleotide sequence: TGCAGCGTTGAAGAGGGAGCTGGGGCCAACGTCCTGACTTTC.

This clonotype occurred a few times. V gene TRBV5-6 combines with J gene TRBJ1-4; 7 positions match TRBD1. The germline gives CDR1 SGHDT, CDR2 YYEEEE. This CDR3 is 14 amino acids long. After removal of 4 bases from V and 6 bases from J, the junction contained 6 bases not matched to a gene. The CDR3 DNA reads TGTGCCAGCAGCCGACAGGGTAGGGATGAAAAACTGTTTTTT. Translated: CASSRQGRDEKLFF.

The CDR3 coding sequence is TGTGCCAGCAGCCCCAGAAGGGAGGCCCAGTTCTTC. Translation gives CASSPRREAQFF. This chain connects TRBV9 to TRBJ2-5; maybe TRBD2 (6 bases). The DNA end is more similar to TRBJ2-1, so the J call may be wrong. The CDR3 sequence is 12 residues long. Germline lookup yields CDR1 SGDLS and CDR2 YYNGEE.

The chain recombines TRBV19 with TRBJ2-1; D unresolved. V was cut by 5 bases and J by 4 bases, with 9 bases left in between. CDR3 length: 13 residues. Germline V gene sequence: CDR1 LNHDA, CDR2 SQIVND (reference sequence). Here the CDR3 DNA reads TGTGCCAGTAGTGCTAGATGGTACAATGAGCAGTTCTTC. Translation gives CASSARWYNEQFF.